Below, 27 T cell receptor beta chains from the same sample are listed, as sequenced in a study of blood T cell repertoires in COVID-19. Measured with immunoSEQ multiplex PCR; TCRdb has only the in-frame clones, and not every one. The data contain approximately 170,000 clones, 86% of them singletons. The sequenced material came from peripheral blood. These receptors all come from a woman in her 70s with acute or convalescent COVID-19.

J is TRBJ2-1 and V is TRBV6-6; a weak D match, TRBD1 (6 bases). The CDR3 extends over 12 amino acids. Deletions cut 0 bases from V and 10 bases from J, with 7 bases between. Germline CDR1 MNHNY, CDR2 SVGAGI (reference sequence). CDR3 sequence reads: CASSYSTGEQFF. CDR3 DNA: TGTGCCAGCAGTTACTCGACAGGCGAGCAGTTCTTC.

The CDR3 loop reads CASSLELGANYGYTF. The CDR3 coding sequence is TGTGCCAGCAGCTTAGAGTTAGGAGCTAACTATGGCTACACCTTC. V usage is TRBV7-9 and J usage is TRBJ1-2; no clear D. V lost 1 base, J lost 0 bases, and 9 bases lay in between. Germline CDR1 and CDR2: SEHNR and FQNEAQ (reference sequence). The CDR3 contains 15 residues.

J is TRBJ2-3 and V is TRBV20-1, with a tentative D call TRBD1 (6 bases). The germline V and J ends were trimmed by 3 bases and 3 bases, with 10 bases remaining between them. The germline CDR1 and CDR2 sequences are DFQATT and SNEGSKA (reference sequence). The CDR3 loop spans 13 amino acids. The CDR3 loop is CSASLDRTDTQYF. In nucleotides, the CDR3 is TGCAGTGCTAGTCTGGACAGAACAGATACGCAGTATTTT.

The chain links TRBV19 to TRBJ2-2; D not certain. Between the trimmed V and J ends, which lost 5 bases and 0 bases, there was a span of 7 bases. The germline V gene encodes CDR1 LNHDA and CDR2 SQIVND (reference sequence). The CDR3 consists of 14 residues. The CDR3 loop reads CASSWLPNTGELFF. CDR3 coding DNA: TGTGCCAGTAGTTGGCTGCCGAACACCGGGGAGCTGTTTTTT.

The J gene is TRBJ1-6, the V gene TRBV5-6, with a weak D call TRBD1 (6 bases). This CDR3 spans 12 amino acids. The V end lost 5 bases, the J end lost 8 bases, and 8 bases lay between the germline ends. Germline V gene lookup returns CDR1 SGHDT and CDR2 YYEEEE. In nucleotides, the CDR3 is TGTGCCAGCAGACGACAGGATTCACCCCTCCACTTT. It yields the protein CASRRQDSPLHF.

The V gene is TRBV6-6, the J gene TRBJ1-6, with 7 nucleotides matching TRBD1. V was clipped by 4 bases and J by 10 bases; unmatched bases: 7. The CDR3 covers 14 residues. The V gene's germline CDR1 is MNHNY and CDR2 SVGAGI (reference sequence). The CDR3: CASSFTGEGSPLHF. As DNA, the CDR3 is TGTGCCAGCAGTTTTACAGGGGAAGGGTCACCCCTCCACTTT.

The genes are TRBV25-1 and TRBJ1-2; 8 bases align to TRBD1. The trim removed 1 base at V and 8 bases at J, leaving 6 bases unmatched. The V gene's germline CDR1 is MGHDK and CDR2 SYGVNS. The CDR3 is 14 residues long. The CDR3 DNA reads TGTGCCAGCAGTGAATGGGGGGACAGGCGAGGCTACACCTTC. Translation: CASSEWGDRRGYTF.

This clone was observed once. The V gene is TRBV4-1, the J gene TRBJ1-6; the D gene is possibly TRBD1 (5 bases). Trimming took off 0 bases at V and 7 bases at J, with 13 bases between the two ends. Germline CDR1 and CDR2: MGHRA and YSYEKL. CDR3 length equals 16 residues. CDR3 in DNA: TGCGCCAGCAGCCAAGAGGGAAGGGGCCTAAATTCACCCCTCCACTTT. Translating it yields CASSQEGRGLNSPLHF.

The rearrangement uses TRBV6-1 and TRBJ2-5, with D possibly matching TRBD2 (5 bases). This CDR3 has 12 amino acids. Germline lookup yields CDR1 MNHNS and CDR2 SASEGT. V dropped 7 bases and J dropped 3 bases, with 9 bases sitting between them. For the CDR3, the DNA is TGTGCCAGCACGGGGAGAGAAGAGACCCAGTACTTC. This sequence encodes CASTGREETQYF.

The rearrangement uses TRBV5-4 and TRBJ2-7, with 8 bases fitting TRBD1. In germline, CDR1 is SGHNT, CDR2 YYREEE (reference sequence). The CDR3 extends over 17 amino acids. J lost 2 bases, V lost 4 bases, and 14 bases had no gene match. This chain's CDR3 is CASSQAIFGTGAYEQYF. The CDR3 DNA follows: TGTGCCAGCAGCCAAGCGATCTTCGGGACAGGAGCCTACGAGCAGTACTTC. The entire variable domain, with the rest obtained from reference TRBV5-4 and TRBJ2-7, is as follows: ETGVTQSPTHLIKTRGQQVTLRCSSQSGHNTVSWYQQALGQGPQFIFQYYREEENGRGNFPPRFSGLQFPNYSSELNVNALELDDSALYLCASSQAIFGTGAYEQYFGPGTRLTVT.

This chain connects TRBV9 to TRBJ2-3, with D perhaps TRBD2 (6 bases). The V gene's germline CDR1 is SGDLS and CDR2 YYNGEE. The CDR3 sequence is 15 residues long. V gave up 3 bases and J gave up 4 bases, with 15 bases separating them. In nucleotides, the CDR3 is TGTGCCAGCAGCGCTCCGACTAGTCTGGCAGATACGCAGTATTTT. Translated: CASSAPTSLADTQYF. Full variable domain (remainder filled in from reference TRBV9 and TRBJ2-3): DSGVTQTPKHLITATGQRVTLRCSPRSGDLSVYWYQQSLDQGLQFLIQYYNGEERAKGNILERFSAQQFPDLHSELNLSSLELGDSALYFCASSAPTSLADTQYFGPGTRLTVL.

Remarks on this clone: This sample includes further DNA sequences coding for the same CDR3. The chain is built from TRBV7-2 and TRBJ1-1, with 8 bases matching TRBD1. Trimming at V came to 3 bases and at J to 0 bases, leaving 0 bases not matched to a gene. This CDR3 is 14 amino acids long. Germline V gives CDR1 SGHTA, CDR2 FQGNSA. CDR3 residues: CASSLGQVNTEAFF. The CDR3 bases are TGTGCCAGCAGCTTGGGACAGGTGAACACTGAAGCTTTCTTT.

The chain recombines TRBV20-1 with TRBJ1-1, with D unresolved. The CDR3 covers 11 residues. Trimming left V 5 bases short and J 4 bases short, with 8 bases between. Germline V gene data show CDR1 as DFQATT and CDR2 as SNEGSKA (reference sequence). The CDR3 is CSALAITEAFF. As DNA, the CDR3 is TGCAGTGCTCTGGCAATCACTGAAGCTTTCTTT.

A word on this clone: Distinct nucleotide sequences in the sample also encode this CDR3. The chain carries TRBV29-1 and TRBJ1-2, with a possible D match to TRBD1 (5 bases). The CDR3 contains 11 residues. Germline CDR1 SQVTM, CDR2 ANQGSEA. Trimming shortened V by 1 base and J by 6 bases, and 6 bases separated the two germline ends. The CDR3 DNA sequence: TGCAGCGTTGAAGGGGGCGATGGCTACACCTTC. This gives the protein CSVEGGDGYTF.

The gene calls are TRBV19 and TRBJ1-5; D is perhaps TRBD1 (6 bases). This CDR3 spans 14 amino acids. Germline CDR1 and CDR2: LNHDA and SQIVND (reference sequence). The V gene lost 6 bases and the J gene lost 4 bases, with 13 bases spanning the gap. The CDR3 DNA follows: TGTGCCAGTAGCCCTTGGGGGCGGAATCAGCCCCAGCATTTT. This translates into CASSPWGRNQPQHF.

The rearrangement links TRBV5-1 to TRBJ2-2; 10 bases match TRBD1. Trimming took 0 bases from V and 6 from J; bases not matched to a gene: 5. This CDR3 is 16 amino acids long. Per germline, CDR1 SGHRS and CDR2 YFSETQ. CDR3 DNA: TGCGCCAGCAGCTTGGTCGGGACAGGGGTGGCCGGGGAGCTGTTTTTT. Its translation is CASSLVGTGVAGELFF.

The rearrangement links TRBV19 to TRBJ1-4; 9 bases agree with TRBD1. The CDR3 has 17 residues. V dropped 5 bases and J dropped 0; count of bases not matched to a gene: 7. Germline V lookup: CDR1 LNHDA, CDR2 SQIVND (reference sequence). Written as DNA, the CDR3 is TGTGCCAGTAGTTCACGACAGGGGGGAGCAACTAATGAAAAACTGTTTTTT. Protein: CASSSRQGGATNEKLFF.

The rearrangement uses TRBV13 and TRBJ2-3; 10 bases are a match to TRBD1. The junction had 6 bases not matched to a gene; V was cut back by 4 bases and J by 2 bases. This CDR3 region has 16 residues. Germline loops: CDR1 PRHDT, CDR2 FYEKMQ (reference sequence). CDR3 amino acids: CASSYRDRGSTDTQYF. The DNA of the CDR3 is TGTGCCAGCAGCTACCGGGACAGGGGTTCCACAGATACGCAGTATTTT. The whole variable domain, filled in from reference TRBV13 and TRBJ2-3, reads AAGVIQSPRHLIKEKRETATLKCYPIPRHDTVYWYQQGPGQDPQFLISFYEKMQSDKGSIPDRFSAQQFSDYHSELNMSSLELGDSALYFCASSYRDRGSTDTQYFGPGTRLTVL.

This rearrangement joins TRBV7-9 to TRBJ1-6; 12 bases align to TRBD1. The length of the CDR3 is 19 residues. Germline V gene data show CDR1 as SEHNR and CDR2 as FQNEAQ (reference sequence). Losses at the gene ends were 2 bases for V and 3 bases for J; bases not matched to a gene: 8. CDR3 amino acids: CASSLKGQGALIYNSPLHF. The DNA for the CDR3 is TGTGCCAGCAGCTTAAAGGGACAGGGGGCTCTGATCTATAATTCACCCCTCCACTTT.

This clone has a handful of counts. The rearrangement links TRBV6-1 to TRBJ2-7; D might be TRBD1 (6 bases). Germline V gives CDR1 MNHNS, CDR2 SASEGT. The CDR3 length is 14 residues. The germline V and J ends were trimmed by 3 bases and 3 bases, with 12 bases remaining between them. The CDR3, as DNA: TGTGCCAGCAGTGAGGGAACAGGGTTCTACGAGCAGTACTTC. Protein: CASSEGTGFYEQYF.

Only one count was recorded for this clone. CDR3: CASSFTGKYEQYF. In DNA, the CDR3 is TGTGCCAGCAGTTTTACAGGGAAATACGAGCAGTACTTC. The V gene is TRBV12-3 or TRBV12-4, the J gene TRBJ2-7, with D possibly being TRBD1 (6 bases). V gave up 3 bases and J gave up 4 bases, with 10 bases separating them. CDR3 length: 13 residues.

The V call is TRBV4-1, the J call TRBJ2-7, with 8 bases matching TRBD1. The length of the CDR3 is 17 residues. Germline CDR1 is MGHRA and CDR2 is YSYEKL. The junction had 10 bases not matched to a gene; V was cut back by 1 base and J by 2 bases. This chain's CDR3 is CASSQAPPGQATYEQYF. DNA for the CDR3: TGCGCCAGCAGCCAAGCCCCACCGGGACAGGCAACCTACGAGCAGTACTTC.

The chain uses TRBV4-1 and TRBJ2-2; weak D call: TRBD1 (6 bases). V was cut by 2 bases and J by 0 bases, with 22 bases left in between. Germline lookup yields CDR1 MGHRA and CDR2 YSYEKL. The CDR3 extends over 20 amino acids. The CDR3 DNA follows: TGCGCCAGCAGCCAATTGAGATGGGACACTTCACGAACGAACACCGGGGAGCTGTTTTTT. It specifies CASSQLRWDTSRTNTGELFF.

The V and J genes are TRBV11-2 and TRBJ2-1; TRBD1 might be the D (5 bases). Germline CDR1 reads SGHAT; CDR2 reads FQNNGV. V lost 1 base to trimming and J lost 9 bases, with 10 bases between them. There are 13 residues in the CDR3. CDR3 nucleotide sequence: TGTGCCAGCAGCTTAGTTCGGCAGGGTGAGCAGTTCTTC. It is translated as CASSLVRQGEQFF.

This clone appeared a single time. J is TRBJ1-5 and V is TRBV2; 7 positions agree with TRBD1. CDR3 size: 13 residues. Germline values: CDR1 SNHLY, CDR2 FYNNEI. J gave up 6 bases and V 6 bases, and 5 bases lay outside the gene matches. CDR3 coding DNA: TGTGCCAGCAGGACAGGGTCCGTTCAGCCCCAGCATTTT. Its translation is CASRTGSVQPQHF.

V gene TRBV18 combines with J gene TRBJ2-7, with D possibly matching TRBD1 (6 bases). The CDR3 loop spans 13 amino acids. Germline CDR1 KGHSH, CDR2 LQKENI. V dropped 2 bases and J dropped 2 bases, with 7 bases sitting between them. Written as DNA, the CDR3 is TGTGCCAGCTCACCATACAGGGCCTACGAGCAGTACTTC. This encodes CASSPYRAYEQYF. Full variable domain (missing parts from reference TRBV18 and TRBJ2-7): NAGVMQNPRHLVRRRGQEARLRCSPMKGHSHVYWYRQLPEEGLKFMVYLQKENIIDESGMPKERFSAEFPKEGPSILRIQQVVRGDSAAYFCASSPYRAYEQYFGPGTRLTVT.

This sequence joins TRBV5-1 and TRBJ2-7; D may be TRBD1 (6 bases). This CDR3 region has 16 residues. CDR1 and CDR2 from the germline V gene are SGHRS and YFSETQ. Trimming removed 7 bases from V and 0 bases from J, with 20 bases in between. The CDR3 reads CASHTGIKGSSYEQYF. CDR3 coding DNA: TGCGCCAGCCACACAGGGATTAAGGGGAGCTCCTACGAGCAGTACTTC. The entire variable domain, with the rest obtained from reference TRBV5-1 and TRBJ2-7, is as follows: KAGVTQTPRYLIKTRGQQVTLSCSPISGHRSVSWYQQTPGQGLQFLFEYFSETQRNKGNFPGRFSGRQFSNSRSEMNVSTLELGDSALYLCASHTGIKGSSYEQYFGPGTRLTVT.